These T cell receptor beta chains were read from a single sample in a study of radiation and T cells in renal cell carcinoma. The method was immunoSEQ multiplex PCR; TCRdb's version includes in-frame clones alone and lacks a portion of them. The table includes 90,000 to 95,000 clones, 82% detected once. Sequenced here: blood, sampled from a patient whose treatment included radiotherapy and nephrectomy. Source of these receptors: a man aged 55 to 70 with renal cell carcinoma. The CDR3 runs from the conserved cysteine through the conserved F or W. Each record gives: J gene, V gene, D gene, clone size, CDR3 protein, CDR3 DNA. D genes are given only for firm matches. Only some rows state a clone size, as once, few, many or a class for expanded clones.

>TRBJ2-5|TRBV9|-|-
CASSSPGGLPGRETQYF
TGTGCCAGCAGCTCACCCGGGGGGCTCCCCGGTCGGGAGACCCAGTACTTC
>TRBJ2-2|TRBV27|-|-
CASALAGNTGELFF
TGTGCCAGCGCCCTCGCGGGGAACACCGGGGAGCTGTTTTTT
>TRBJ2-7|TRBV4-2|-|-
CASSRGGASYEQYF
TGTGCCAGCAGCCGGGGGGGGGCTTCCTACGAGCAGTACTTC
>TRBJ1-2|TRBV7-3|-|-
CASSIDRNNGYTF
TGTGCCAGCAGCATTGACAGGAATAATGGCTACACCTTC
>TRBJ1-4|TRBV30|TRBD1|-
CAWRTGFGSEKLFF
TGTGCCTGGAGGACAGGGTTTGGAAGTGAAAAACTGTTTTTT
>TRBJ2-5|TRBV27|-|few
CASSHRPEETQYF
TGTGCCAGCAGCCACCGACCTGAGGAGACCCAGTACTTC
>TRBJ2-3|TRBV5-1|-|-
CASSGRDSTDTQYF
TGCGCCAGCAGCGGGCGGGACTCCACAGATACGCAGTATTTT
>TRBJ1-1|TRBV7-2|TRBD1|-
CASSLYGRGQEGIVTEAFF
TGTGCCAGCAGCTTATATGGCAGGGGGCAAGAGGGAATCGTCACTGAAGCTTTCTTT
>TRBJ1-5|TRBV10-2|-|-
CASSEGGYSNQPQHF
TGCGCCAGCAGTGAGGGGGGGTACAGCAATCAGCCCCAGCATTTT
>TRBJ2-5|TRBV5-6|TRBD2|-
CASSLWTSGRQETQYF
TGTGCCAGCAGCTTGTGGACTAGCGGGCGACAAGAGACCCAGTACTTC
>TRBJ2-2|TRBV5-6|TRBD2|-
CASSSRLAPNTGELFF
TGTGCCAGCAGCTCCAGACTAGCCCCGAACACCGGGGAGCTGTTTTTT
>TRBJ1-1|TRBV19|TRBD1|many
CASLGTGVMNTEAFF
TGTGCCAGTTTAGGGACAGGGGTGATGAACACTGAAGCTTTCTTT
>TRBJ2-6|TRBV30|-|-
CAWSVLRVFSSGANVLTF
TGTGCCTGGAGTGTACTCAGGGTTTTTAGCTCTGGGGCCAACGTCCTGACTTTC
>TRBJ2-7|TRBV7-2|-|-
CASSLFGQRIYEQYF
TGTGCCAGCAGCTTATTCGGGCAGAGGATCTACGAGCAGTACTTC
>TRBJ2-5|TRBV7-9|-|-
CASSPDPPQETQYF
TGTGCCAGCAGCCCGGACCCACCGCAAGAGACCCAGTACTTC
>TRBJ2-7|TRBV28|TRBD2|-
CASSPPGGTYEQYF
TGTGCCAGCAGTCCGCCGGGGGGAACTTACGAGCAGTACTTC
>TRBJ2-5|TRBV5-4|TRBD1|-
CASSLGGPETQYF
TGTGCCAGCAGCCTAGGGGGCCCGGAGACCCAGTACTTC
>TRBJ1-2|TRBV7-2|-|-
CASSLRPSGYGYTF
TGTGCCAGCAGCTTACGGCCGTCGGGCTATGGCTACACCTTC
>TRBJ2-5|TRBV27|-|-
CATSPSWDGETQYF
TGTGCCACCTCCCCAAGCTGGGATGGGGAGACCCAGTACTTC
>TRBJ1-2|TRBV28|TRBD1|-
CASSFLPGQGTYTF
TGTGCCAGCAGTTTCCTTCCGGGACAGGGCACCTACACCTTC
>TRBJ2-2|TRBV5-1|TRBD1|-
CASKGTGNTGELFF
TGCGCCAGCAAAGGGACAGGGAACACCGGGGAGCTGTTTTTT
>TRBJ1-4|TRBV6-5|-|-
CASSYLAFEKLFF
TGTGCCAGCAGTTACTTAGCCTTTGAAAAACTGTTTTTT
>TRBJ1-3|TRBV7-8|-|-
CASSAVSALGYSGNTIYF
TGTGCCAGCAGCGCAGTTTCCGCCCTTGGATACTCTGGAAACACCATATATTTT
>TRBJ1-1|TRBV29-1|-|-
CSVVPEMNTEAFF
TGCAGCGTTGTTCCGGAGATGAACACTGAAGCTTTCTTT
>TRBJ2-3|TRBV13|TRBD2|-
CASSLAVDRDSLAGDPQYF
TGTGCCAGCAGCTTAGCCGTGGACAGGGATAGTCTAGCGGGAGACCCGCAGTATTTT
>TRBJ2-5|TRBV5-1|-|few
CASSLEWGRETQYF
TGCGCCAGCAGCTTGGAATGGGGGCGGGAGACCCAGTACTTC